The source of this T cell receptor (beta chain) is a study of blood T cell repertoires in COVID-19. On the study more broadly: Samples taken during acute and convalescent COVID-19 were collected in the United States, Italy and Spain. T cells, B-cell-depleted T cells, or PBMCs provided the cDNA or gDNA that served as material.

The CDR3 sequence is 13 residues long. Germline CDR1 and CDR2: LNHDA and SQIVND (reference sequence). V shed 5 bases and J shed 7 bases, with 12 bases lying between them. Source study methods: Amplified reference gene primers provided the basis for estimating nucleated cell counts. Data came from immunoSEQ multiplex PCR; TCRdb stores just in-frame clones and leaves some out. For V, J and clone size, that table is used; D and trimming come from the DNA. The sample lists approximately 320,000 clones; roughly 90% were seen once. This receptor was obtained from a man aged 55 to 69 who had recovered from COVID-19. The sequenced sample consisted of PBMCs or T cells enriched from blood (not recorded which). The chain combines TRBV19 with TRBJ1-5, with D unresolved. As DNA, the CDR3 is TGTGCCAGTAGTCCCGACCCCGGGCAGCCCCAGCATTTT. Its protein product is CASSPDPGQPQHF.